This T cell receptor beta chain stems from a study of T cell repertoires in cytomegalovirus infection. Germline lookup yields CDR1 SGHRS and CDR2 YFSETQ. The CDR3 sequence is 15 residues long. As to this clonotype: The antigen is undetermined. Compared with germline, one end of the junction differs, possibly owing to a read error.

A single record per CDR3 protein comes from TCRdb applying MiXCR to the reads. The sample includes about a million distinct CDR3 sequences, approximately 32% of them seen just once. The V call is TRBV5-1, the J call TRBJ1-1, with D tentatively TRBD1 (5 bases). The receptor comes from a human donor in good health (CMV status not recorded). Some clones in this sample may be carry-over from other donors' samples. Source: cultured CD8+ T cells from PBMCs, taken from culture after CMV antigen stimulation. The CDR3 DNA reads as TGTGCCAGCAGCTGGAAGGGGTCGAAAAACACTGAAGCTTTCTTT. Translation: CASSWKGSKNTEAFF.